This TCR beta chain was obtained from a study of blood T cells in healthy people across ages. General observations from the study: Per million T cells, the diversity of TCR beta decreased roughly linearly as age advanced.

On this clonotype itself: Its cognate antigen is unknown.

V was pared by 6 bases and J by 0 bases, with 12 bases between. CDR3 length: 14 amino acids. Through a sample-barcoded 5' primer and a J-beta primer mix, a second PCR was run for roughly 6 to 12 cycles. TCRdb reprocessed the 5' RACE reads with MiXCR, giving one entry per CDR3 protein. Here the sample spans fewer than 750,000 distinct CDR3 sequences, around half being singletons. What was sequenced was blood. This clonotype was sampled from a man older than 75 in good health. The chain carries TRBV12-3 or TRBV12-4 and TRBJ2-7; the D gene is possibly TRBD1 (5 bases). The CDR3, as DNA: TGTGCCAGCAGAGAAAGCGACAGCTCCTACGAGCAGTACTTC. This gives the protein CASRESDSSYEQYF.